Shown below are 30 T cell receptor beta chains from a single sample sequenced in a study of blood T cell repertoires in COVID-19. Only in-frame clones appear in the TCRdb table, and some are missing; sequencing was by immunoSEQ multiplex PCR. Of about 300,000 clones in the sample, about nine tenths are singletons; the top ten hold less than 4.5%. The sequencing input was PBMCs or T cells enriched from blood (not recorded which). These receptors originate from a man aged 25 to 40 who had recovered from COVID-19.

V is TRBV5-5 and J is TRBJ2-1; perhaps TRBD2 as D (5 bases). Germline values: CDR1 SGHKS, CDR2 YYEKEE (reference sequence). CDR3 size: 15 residues. The V and J ends lost 1 base and 6 bases respectively, with 14 bases between them. CDR3 coding DNA: TGTGCCAGCAGCTTGATACAAGCGGCGATCAATGAGCAGTTCTTC. As protein: CASSLIQAAINEQFF.

This rearrangement joins TRBV28 to TRBJ2-5; TRBD1 aligns across 8 bases. Per the germline V gene, CDR1 is MDHEN and CDR2 is SYDVKM. The CDR3 length is 12 residues. With 8 bases clipped from V and 5 bases from J, the junction kept 4 bases outside the gene matches. CDR3 residues: CASHRGSETQYF. Here the CDR3 DNA reads TGTGCCAGCCACAGGGGGTCTGAGACCCAGTACTTC.

V gene TRBV5-1 combines with J gene TRBJ2-7; 11 nucleotides match TRBD1. Losses at the gene ends were 7 bases for V and 3 bases for J; bases not matched to a gene: 12. The germline gives CDR1 SGHRS, CDR2 YFSETQ. The CDR3 extends over 16 amino acids. CDR3 coding DNA: TGCGCCAGCGCAGCCGGGACAGGGGGAATTAACTACGAGCAGTACTTC. This gives the protein CASAAGTGGINYEQYF.

This chain joins TRBV6-5 and TRBJ2-2, with D tentatively TRBD2 (5 bases). CDR1 is MNHEY and CDR2 is SVGAGI in the germline V gene. Trimming stripped 1 base from V and 0 bases from J, with 9 bases between. CDR3 length equals 16 residues. In DNA, the CDR3 is TGTGCCAGCAGTTACTATGGAGGCACGAACACCGGGGAGCTGTTTTTT. Protein: CASSYYGGTNTGELFF.

The chain links TRBV19 to TRBJ1-2; 9 nucleotides line up with TRBD1. The trim removed 4 bases at V and 4 bases at J, leaving 4 bases unmatched. The germline V gene encodes CDR1 LNHDA and CDR2 SQIVND (reference sequence). The CDR3 consists of 14 residues. The chain's CDR3 is CASSKDRGIYGYTF. The CDR3 DNA is TGTGCCAGTAGTAAAGACAGGGGGATCTATGGCTACACCTTC.

The chain is built from TRBV2 and TRBJ2-3, with 8 bases fitting TRBD2. CDR1 and CDR2 from the germline V gene are SNHLY and FYNNEI. CDR3 length: 16 residues. J was trimmed by 2 bases and V by 4 bases; bases with no gene match: 8. The CDR3: CASSAFAGGFTDTQYF. The CDR3 DNA reads as TGTGCCAGCAGTGCCTTTGCGGGAGGATTCACAGATACGCAGTATTTT.

The gene calls are TRBV12-3 or TRBV12-4 and TRBJ1-2, with D hard to call. V was clipped by 6 bases and J by 5 bases, with 13 bases between them. This CDR3 is built from 13 residues. In DNA form, the CDR3 reads TGTGCCAGCAGCCTTGGTTCCTATTATGGCTACACCTTC. Translated: CASSLGSYYGYTF.

The chain recombines TRBV6-5 with TRBJ1-4; TRBD1 agrees at 7 bases. Germline V gene lookup returns CDR1 MNHEY and CDR2 SVGAGI. CDR3 length equals 14 residues. V was clipped by 10 bases and J by 6 bases; unmatched bases: 11. The CDR3 DNA reads as TGTGCCACATCGTACAGGGGACGGGATGAAAAACTGTTTTTT. It translates to CATSYRGRDEKLFF.

The chain couples TRBV6-1 to TRBJ1-5; TRBD1 aligns across 8 bases. The ends lost 3 bases at V and 1 base at J; junction bases unmatched: 5. The CDR3 loop spans 16 amino acids. Germline CDR1 is MNHNS and CDR2 is SASEGT. This chain's CDR3 is CASSDRTGLSNQPQHF. The CDR3, as DNA: TGTGCCAGCAGTGACCGGACAGGGTTAAGCAATCAGCCCCAGCATTTT.

This clone showed up just once. The V and J genes are TRBV5-1 and TRBJ2-2, with 7 bases identical to TRBD2. Germline V CDR1 and CDR2: SGHRS, YFSETQ. Trimming removed 4 bases from V and 2 bases from J; junction bases left unmatched: 5. This CDR3 is built from 15 residues. CDR3: CASSPGGINTGELFF. The CDR3, as DNA: TGCGCCAGCAGCCCCGGGGGGATTAACACCGGGGAGCTGTTTTTT.

The gene calls are TRBV6-5 and TRBJ1-3; 8 nucleotides match TRBD1. Germline V gene sequence: CDR1 MNHEY, CDR2 SVGAGI. This CDR3 comprises 15 residues. J lost 1 base, V lost 6 bases, and 5 bases had no gene match. The CDR3 sequence: CASSATGGSGNTIYF. The CDR3 coding sequence is TGTGCCAGCAGCGCCACAGGGGGATCTGGAAACACCATATATTTT.

The chain joins TRBV3-1 (or the pseudogene TRBV3-2) to TRBJ2-7, with TRBD2 identical over 8 bases. V shed 7 bases and J 5 bases; nucleotides not matched to a gene: 10. CDR1 is LGHDT and CDR2 is YNNKEL in the germline V gene (reference sequence). This CDR3 region has 14 residues. CDR3 sequence reads: CASTSRTSLHEQYF. The CDR3 region has the DNA TGTGCCAGCACCTCCAGGACTAGCCTCCACGAGCAGTACTTC.

In this sample, this clone turned up a few times. The chain uses TRBV2 and TRBJ1-5; D not resolved. This CDR3 spans 14 amino acids. The germline V and J ends were trimmed by 6 bases and 1 base, with 10 bases remaining between them. Germline CDR1 and CDR2: SNHLY and FYNNEI. The CDR3 sequence is CASRRQLSNQPQHF. CDR3 coding DNA: TGTGCCAGCAGACGACAATTAAGCAATCAGCCCCAGCATTTT.

This clone was counted only a few times. The CDR3 nucleotides read TGTGCCAGCAGCTTAGGGTGGACAGGGAGCGGGGTGGAGCAGTACTTC. Its translation: CASSLGWTGSGVEQYF. The V and J genes are TRBV7-9 and TRBJ2-7; perhaps TRBD1 as D (8 bases). CDR1 and CDR2 from the germline V gene are SEHNR and FQNEAQ (reference sequence). The CDR3 contains 16 residues. The V gene lost 1 base and the J gene lost 7 bases, with 20 bases spanning the gap.

The V gene is TRBV27, the J gene TRBJ2-3; possible D gene TRBD2, 6 bases. This CDR3 region has 18 residues. V was shortened by 0 bases and J by 6 bases, with 22 bases between the two germline ends. The germline gives CDR1 MNHEY, CDR2 SMNVEV (reference sequence). CDR3 region: CASSLSQAGTGLGDTQYF. The CDR3 DNA follows: TGTGCCAGCAGTTTATCCCAGGCAGGGACTGGTTTAGGGGATACGCAGTATTTT.

The V call is TRBV11-3, the J call TRBJ2-5; D may be TRBD2 (6 bases). This CDR3 has 14 residues. Trimming cost V 1 base and J 5 bases, with 11 bases left between them. Germline CDR1 is SGHNT and CDR2 is YENEEA. The CDR3 nucleotides read TGTGCCAGCAGCTTAGGACTAGTCGATGAGACCCAGTACTTC. This sequence encodes CASSLGLVDETQYF.

The chain employs TRBV11-2 and TRBJ2-7; 8 bases agree with TRBD2. The CDR3 runs to 15 residues. J was trimmed by 2 bases and V by 5 bases; bases with no gene match: 8. CDR1 and CDR2 (germline): SGHAT, FQNNGV. The CDR3 DNA is TGTGCCAGCAGCCCCCTGCTAGCGGGTACCTACGAGCAGTACTTC. Amino acid sequence: CASSPLLAGTYEQYF.

The rearrangement links TRBV5-1 to TRBJ2-1; perhaps TRBD1 as D (5 bases). V was shortened by 0 bases and J by 3 bases, with 16 bases between the two germline ends. Germline CDR1 and CDR2: SGHRS and YFSETQ. The CDR3 length is 17 residues. Here the CDR3 reads CASSLDPGPLYYNEQFF. The CDR3 DNA follows: TGCGCCAGCAGCTTGGACCCAGGGCCTCTTTACTACAATGAGCAGTTCTTC.

The V and J genes are TRBV11-2 and TRBJ1-2; 8 nucleotides match TRBD1. V was pared by 4 bases and J by 8 bases, with 6 bases of the junction left unmatched. This CDR3 region has 13 residues. Germline V gene sequence: CDR1 SGHAT, CDR2 FQNNGV. CDR3 amino acids: CASSSTGVWGYTF. DNA of the CDR3: TGTGCCAGCAGCTCGACAGGGGTCTGGGGCTACACCTTC.

The gene calls are TRBV18 and TRBJ2-7; TRBD1 is a possible D gene (6 bases). Germline CDR1 KGHSH, CDR2 LQKENI. V lost 2 bases and J 0 bases, leaving 8 bases between the germline ends. This CDR3 region has 14 residues. The DNA of the CDR3 is TGTGCCAGCTCACCAGGGACAAGCTCCTACGAGCAGTACTTC. It codes for CASSPGTSSYEQYF.

This chain joins TRBV12-3 or TRBV12-4 and TRBJ2-1, with D uncertain. Trimming stripped 1 base from V and 13 bases from J, with 5 bases between. The CDR3 has 10 residues. CDR3 sequence reads: CASSLGAQFF. The CDR3, as DNA: TGTGCCAGCAGTTTAGGAGCCCAGTTCTTC.

This clone was seen a few times. The chain carries TRBV5-4 and TRBJ2-3; 8 nucleotides align to TRBD2. V dropped 1 base and J dropped 5; count of bases not matched to a gene: 6. The CDR3 runs to 15 residues. CDR1 and CDR2 from the germline V gene are SGHNT and YYREEE (reference sequence). CDR3 in amino acids: CASSLYREGVDTQYF. CDR3 nucleotide sequence: TGTGCCAGCAGCTTGTACCGGGAGGGGGTAGATACGCAGTATTTT.

The chain has TRBV6-4 and TRBJ2-3; 7 bases map to TRBD1. This CDR3 is built from 15 residues. Germline V gene data show CDR1 as MRHNA and CDR2 as SNTAGT. V was clipped by 5 bases and J by 3 bases; unmatched bases: 8. CDR3 DNA: TGTGCCAGCAGTCCCAGACAGGGTCGGACAGATACGCAGTATTTT. Translating it yields CASSPRQGRTDTQYF.

The chain links TRBV29-1 to TRBJ1-5; the D gene is possibly TRBD1 (6 bases). Germline CDR1 is SQVTM and CDR2 is ANQGSEA. Trimming removed 6 bases at V and 6 bases at J, with 21 bases between. This CDR3 region has 15 residues. CDR3 protein: CSVVVGGSPGQPQHF. CDR3 DNA sequence: TGCAGCGTCGTTGTAGGGGGTAGCCCAGGTCAGCCCCAGCATTTT. Complete variable domain (other parts from reference TRBV29-1 and TRBJ1-5): SAVISQKPSRDICQRGTSLTIQCQVDSQVTMMFWYRQQPGQSLTLIATANQGSEATYESGFVIDKFPISRPNLTFSTLTVSNMSPEDSSIYLCSVVVGGSPGQPQHFGDGTRLSIL.

The chain recombines TRBV6-2 or TRBV6-3 with TRBJ1-5; 7 bases map to TRBD1. Germline trimming cut 2 bases from V and 6 bases from J; bases unmatched to any gene: 7. The CDR3 runs to 15 residues. The germline gives CDR1 MNHEY, CDR2 SVGEGT. The DNA of the CDR3 is TGTGCCAGCAGTTACACAGGGGAGTTTGTTCAGCCCCAGCATTTT. Translating it yields CASSYTGEFVQPQHF.

This rearrangement joins TRBV12-5 to TRBJ2-5; D is uncertain. The V end lost 6 bases, the J end lost 5 bases, and 10 bases lay between the germline ends. This CDR3 comprises 12 residues. Germline V gene lookup returns CDR1 LGHNT and CDR2 FRNRAP. Written as DNA, the CDR3 is TGTGCTAGTGGGCTCCTCGGGGAGACCCAGTACTTC. This codes for CASGLLGETQYF.

The V and J genes are TRBV28 and TRBJ2-7; TRBD2 matches at 7 bases. The CDR3 is 14 amino acids. Germline V gene sequence: CDR1 MDHEN, CDR2 SYDVKM. V dropped 5 bases and J dropped 3; count of bases not matched to a gene: 7. CDR3 amino acids: CASSPLGEGYEQYF. CDR3 nucleotide sequence: TGTGCCAGCAGTCCCTTAGGGGAGGGCTACGAGCAGTACTTC.

The chain joins TRBV12-5 to TRBJ2-7, with TRBD1 identical over 7 bases. The germline CDR1 and CDR2 sequences are LGHNT and FRNRAP. The CDR3 extends over 14 amino acids. V was pared by 8 bases and J by 7 bases, with 14 bases of the junction left unmatched. CDR3 region: CASKRTGDSGEQYF. The CDR3 bases are TGTGCTAGTAAAAGGACAGGAGATTCGGGGGAGCAGTACTTC.

Note on this clone: Other DNA sequences in the sample encode the same CDR3. The chain couples TRBV18 to TRBJ1-5; D remains unclear. The germline V gene encodes CDR1 KGHSH and CDR2 LQKENI. Trimming stripped 3 bases from V and 4 bases from J, with 13 bases between. This CDR3 has 15 residues. CDR3 sequence (DNA): TGTGCCAGCTCACCGGAGGTGTTGGGTAATCAGCCCCAGCATTTT. It is translated as CASSPEVLGNQPQHF.

V gene TRBV30 combines with J gene TRBJ1-5, with a possible D match to TRBD1 (6 bases). The CDR3 is 15 amino acids. Trimming cost V 0 bases and J 3 bases, with 12 bases left between them. Germline V gene data show CDR1 as GTSNPN and CDR2 as SVGIG (reference sequence). In nucleotides, the CDR3 is TGTGCCTGGAGTGTTCAGGGGATCCCCAATCAGCCCCAGCATTTT. Translation gives CAWSVQGIPNQPQHF.